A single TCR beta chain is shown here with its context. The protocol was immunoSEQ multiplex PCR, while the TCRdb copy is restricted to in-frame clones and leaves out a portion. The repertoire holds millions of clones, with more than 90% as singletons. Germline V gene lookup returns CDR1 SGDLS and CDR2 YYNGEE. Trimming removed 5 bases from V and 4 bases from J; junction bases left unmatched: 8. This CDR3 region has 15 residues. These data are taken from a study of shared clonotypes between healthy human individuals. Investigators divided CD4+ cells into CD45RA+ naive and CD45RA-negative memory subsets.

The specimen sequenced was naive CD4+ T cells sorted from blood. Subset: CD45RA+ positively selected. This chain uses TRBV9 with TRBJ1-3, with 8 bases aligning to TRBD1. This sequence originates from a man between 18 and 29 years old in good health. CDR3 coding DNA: TGTGCCAGCAGGGGACAGGACGTTCAGGGAAACACCATATATTTT. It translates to CASRGQDVQGNTIYF.